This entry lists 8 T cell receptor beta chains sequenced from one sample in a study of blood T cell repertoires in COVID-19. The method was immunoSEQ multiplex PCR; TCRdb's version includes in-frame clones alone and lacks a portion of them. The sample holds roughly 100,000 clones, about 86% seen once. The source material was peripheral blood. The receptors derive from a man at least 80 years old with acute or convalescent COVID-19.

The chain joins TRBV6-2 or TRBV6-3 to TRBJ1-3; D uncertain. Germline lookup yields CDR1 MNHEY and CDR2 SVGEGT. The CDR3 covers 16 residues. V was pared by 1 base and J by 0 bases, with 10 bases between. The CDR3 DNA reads TGTGCCAGCAGTTACTTTCAGAGGAGCTCTGGAAACACCATATATTTT. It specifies CASSYFQRSSGNTIYF.

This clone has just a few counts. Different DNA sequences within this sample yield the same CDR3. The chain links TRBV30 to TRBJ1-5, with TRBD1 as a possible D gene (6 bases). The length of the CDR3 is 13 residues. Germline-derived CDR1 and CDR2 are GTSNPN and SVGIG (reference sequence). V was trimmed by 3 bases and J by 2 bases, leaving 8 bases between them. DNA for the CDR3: TGTGCCTGGAGCTCAGGGGGCAATCAGCCCCAGCATTTT. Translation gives CAWSSGGNQPQHF.

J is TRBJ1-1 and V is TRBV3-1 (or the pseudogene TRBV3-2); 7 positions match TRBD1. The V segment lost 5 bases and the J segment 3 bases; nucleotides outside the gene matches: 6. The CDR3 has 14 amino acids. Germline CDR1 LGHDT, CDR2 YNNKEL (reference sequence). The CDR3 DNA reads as TGTGCCAGCAGCAAACAGGGGAGTGACACTGAAGCTTTCTTT. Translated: CASSKQGSDTEAFF.

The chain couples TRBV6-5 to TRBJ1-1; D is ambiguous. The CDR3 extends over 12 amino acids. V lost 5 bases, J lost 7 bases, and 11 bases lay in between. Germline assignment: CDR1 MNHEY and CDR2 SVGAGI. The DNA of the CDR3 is TGTGCCAGCAGTAGGCGGGGATTTGAAGCTTTCTTT. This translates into CASSRRGFEAFF.

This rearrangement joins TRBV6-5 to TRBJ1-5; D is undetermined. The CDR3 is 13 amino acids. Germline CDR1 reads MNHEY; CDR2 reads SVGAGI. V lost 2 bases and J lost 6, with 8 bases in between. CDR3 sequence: CASSYEGGQPQHF. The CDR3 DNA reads TGTGCCAGCAGTTACGAGGGCGGTCAGCCCCAGCATTTT.

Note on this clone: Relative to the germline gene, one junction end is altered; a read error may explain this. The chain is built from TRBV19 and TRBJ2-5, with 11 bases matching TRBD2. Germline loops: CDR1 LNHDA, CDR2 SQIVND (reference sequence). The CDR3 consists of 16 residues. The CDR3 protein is CVSSTVAGGPGETQYF. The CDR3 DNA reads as TGTGTCAGTAGTACCGTAGCGGGAGGGCCGGGTGAGACCCAGTACTTC. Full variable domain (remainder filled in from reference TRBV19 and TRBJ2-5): DGGITQSPKYLFRKEGQNVTLSCEQNLNHDAMYWYRQDPGQGLRLIYYSQIVNDFQKGDIAEGYSVSREKKESFPLTVTSAQKNPTAFYLCVSSTVAGGPGETQYFGPGTRLLVL.

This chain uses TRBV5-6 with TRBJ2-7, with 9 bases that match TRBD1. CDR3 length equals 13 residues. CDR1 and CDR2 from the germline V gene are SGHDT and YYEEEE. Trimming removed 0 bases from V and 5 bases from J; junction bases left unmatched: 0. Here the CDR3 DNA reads TGTGCCAGCAGCTTGGGGGACAGGGACGAGCAGTACTTC. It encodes CASSLGDRDEQYF.

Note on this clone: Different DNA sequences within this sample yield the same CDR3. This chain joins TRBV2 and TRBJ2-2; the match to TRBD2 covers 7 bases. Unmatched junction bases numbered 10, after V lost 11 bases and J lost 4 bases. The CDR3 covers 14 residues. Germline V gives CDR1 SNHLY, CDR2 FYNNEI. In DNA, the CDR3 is TGTGCCGCCCATGGGGGGGTTCGCACCGGGGAGCTGTTTTTT. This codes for CAAHGGVRTGELFF.